The 21 T cell receptor beta chains below were found in one sample sequenced in a study of T cell repertoires in cytomegalovirus infection. Via MiXCR, TCRdb re-called the reads, giving one row per CDR3 protein. The repertoire includes 300,000 or so distinct CDR3 sequences, around 10% of them detected once, and over 2.5% sits in the top ten. Sequenced input: PBMCs. The receptors come from a human donor in good health (CMV status not recorded). Some clones in this sample may be carry-over from other donors' samples.

This clonotype has a count of ten or more. V and J are TRBV7-2 and TRBJ2-1; 8 bases agree with TRBD2. With 3 bases clipped from V and 3 bases from J, the junction kept 4 bases outside the gene matches. From germline, CDR1 is SGHTA and CDR2 FQGNSA. There are 15 residues in the CDR3. The CDR3 nucleotides read TGTGCCAGCAGCTTTAGCGGGGCGCTCTACAATGAGCAGTTCTTC. It codes for CASSFSGALYNEQFF.

This clonotype was observed many times. This chain links TRBV7-2 with TRBJ2-3, with D possibly matching TRBD2 (5 bases). The CDR3 runs 15 residues. CDR1 is SGHTA and CDR2 is FQGNSA in the germline V gene. V dropped 5 bases and J dropped 1 base, with 13 bases sitting between them. CDR3 sequence (DNA): TGTGCCAGCAGCCAAACCGGGGTCCGCACAGATACGCAGTATTTT. Residues: CASSQTGVRTDTQYF.

This clonotype was recorded many times. The rearrangement uses TRBV20-1 and TRBJ2-6; a possible D gene is TRBD1 (5 bases). CDR1 DFQATT and CDR2 SNEGSKA come from the germline V gene (reference sequence). The CDR3 is 16 residues long. V was pared by 0 bases and J by 0 bases, with 9 bases between. CDR3 DNA: TGCAGTGCTAGAGATGGGGCGAGCTCTGGGGCCAACGTCCTGACTTTC. Protein sequence: CSARDGASSGANVLTF.

This clonotype was observed a handful of times. The chain combines TRBV6-5 with TRBJ1-5; D is ambiguous. Trimming left V 0 bases short and J 8 bases short, with 14 bases between. The CDR3 is 15 amino acids. Germline V CDR1 and CDR2: MNHEY, SVGAGI. CDR3 DNA sequence: TGTGCCAGCAGTTACTCGGGCAGGATGCGAGAGCCCCAGCATTTT. Translation gives CASSYSGRMREPQHF.

Many counts were recorded for this clonotype. J is TRBJ2-1 and V is TRBV7-9; perhaps TRBD1 as D (6 bases). The length of the CDR3 is 12 residues. The germline V and J ends were trimmed by 7 bases and 2 bases, with 6 bases remaining between them. CDR1 and CDR2 from the germline V gene are SEHNR and FQNEAQ (reference sequence). The CDR3 spells CASNRAYNEQFF. The CDR3 nucleotides are TGTGCCAGCAACAGGGCCTACAATGAGCAGTTCTTC.

This clonotype occurred a few times. This rearrangement joins TRBV20-1 to TRBJ2-7, with D uncertain. CDR3 length: 11 amino acids. Trimming stripped 1 base from V and 2 bases from J, with 3 bases between. The germline V gene has CDR1 DFQATT and CDR2 SNEGSKA (reference sequence). Written as DNA, the CDR3 is TGCAGTGCTAGAGCCGCCTACGAGCAGTACTTC. Translating it yields CSARAAYEQYF.

This clonotype was detected ten times or more. The chain uses TRBV19 and TRBJ2-5; D not certain. The germline CDR1 and CDR2 sequences are LNHDA and SQIVND (reference sequence). Trimming shortened V by 0 bases and J by 7 bases, and 9 bases separated the two germline ends. The CDR3 extends over 13 amino acids. This CDR3 reads CASSIDDPGTQYF. The CDR3 DNA sequence: TGTGCCAGTAGTATAGATGACCCCGGGACCCAGTACTTC.

This clonotype was detected ten times or more. The chain employs TRBV19 and TRBJ1-1, with D tentatively TRBD1 (6 bases). Trimming shortened V by 5 bases and J by 4 bases, and 11 bases separated the two germline ends. The germline V gene has CDR1 LNHDA and CDR2 SQIVND (reference sequence). The CDR3 is made up of 13 amino acids. The CDR3 loop reads CASSYGGFTEAFF. Here the CDR3 DNA reads TGTGCCAGTAGTTATGGGGGCTTCACTGAAGCTTTCTTT.

As for this clonotype: This may come from a read error, since a much larger clone is one base off. Because it lacks the conserved phenylalanine or tryptophan at the end, this CDR3 is likely a read error. CDR3 region: CASSQFPSYQETQYS. CDR3 nucleotide sequence: TGCGCCAGCAGCCAGTTCCCATCGTACCAAGAGACCCAGTACTCC. The chain recombines TRBV4-1 with TRBJ2-5; D unclear. CDR3 length: 15 residues. The V end lost 3 bases, the J end lost 0 bases, and 11 bases lay between the germline ends. Looked up from germline, CDR1 is MGHRA and CDR2 is YSYEKL.

The chain uses TRBV7-9 and TRBJ2-7; unclear D gene. The length of the CDR3 is 15 residues. CDR1 SEHNR and CDR2 FQNEAQ come from the germline V gene (reference sequence). Trimming left V 5 bases short and J 3 bases short, with 17 bases between. CDR3 amino acids: CASSPPQGPLYEQYF. DNA for the CDR3: TGTGCCAGCAGCCCCCCGCAAGGACCCCTCTACGAGCAGTACTTC.

This clonotype has only a few counts. The V call is TRBV20-1, the J call TRBJ2-7; possibly TRBD1 for D (5 bases). Germline values: CDR1 DFQATT, CDR2 SNEGSKA (reference sequence). This CDR3 is built from 13 residues. The V end was cut by 0 bases, the J end by 5 bases, with 11 bases between. CDR3 sequence (DNA): TGCAGTGCTAGAGATGGTCAGGGAAACGAGCAGTACGTC. Translation gives CSARDGQGNEQYV.

This clonotype was picked up many times. V usage is TRBV7-3 and J usage is TRBJ2-1; 10 nucleotides align to TRBD1. This CDR3 is built from 14 residues. Germline CDR1 is SGHTA and CDR2 is FQGTGA. J gave up 9 bases and V 3 bases, and 5 bases lay outside the gene matches. Here the CDR3 DNA reads TGTGCCAGCAGCTTCGGACAGGGGGTGCGTGAGCAGTTCTTC. It translates to CASSFGQGVREQFF.

This clonotype has at least ten counts. V gene TRBV7-9 combines with J gene TRBJ1-2, with no clear D. Looked up from germline, CDR1 is SEHNR and CDR2 is FQNEAQ (reference sequence). The CDR3 has 12 amino acids. V dropped 6 bases and J dropped 3 bases, with 8 bases sitting between them. CDR3 in DNA: TGTGCCAGCAGGCCTAGGGACTATGGCTACACCTTC. Its translation: CASRPRDYGYTF.

This clonotype came up many times. This chain links TRBV7-2 with TRBJ2-7, with D hard to call. CDR3 length: 14 residues. CDR1 is SGHTA, CDR2 FQGNSA, per germline. V lost 5 bases and J 0 bases, leaving 11 bases between the germline ends. As DNA, the CDR3 is TGTGCCAGCAGCCCTTACCGCACCTCCTACGAGCAGTACTTC. Its translation is CASSPYRTSYEQYF.

This sequence joins TRBV29-1 and TRBJ1-2; tentatively, D is TRBD1 (6 bases). Trimming pared 6 bases from V and 7 bases from J, leaving 18 bases between. The CDR3 runs 13 residues. The V gene's germline CDR1 is SQVTM and CDR2 ANQGSEA. The CDR3 loop is CSVGTGNLPGYTF. CDR3 DNA: TGCAGCGTCGGTACAGGGAACCTGCCTGGCTACACCTTC.

The gene calls are TRBV7-9 and TRBJ2-1, with D hard to call. Germline CDR1 is SEHNR and CDR2 is FQNEAQ (reference sequence). The CDR3 extends over 12 amino acids. V lost 5 bases and J lost 12, with 14 bases in between. CDR3 sequence (DNA): TGTGCCAGCAGCGTCGGCCGCGAGAGGCAGTTCTTC. This sequence encodes CASSVGRERQFF.

This clonotype has at least ten counts. The chain is built from TRBV11-1 and TRBJ1-1; no reliable D call. V lost 5 bases and J lost 1, with 11 bases in between. Germline V gene data show CDR1 as SGHAT and CDR2 as FQDESV (reference sequence). The CDR3 sequence is 14 residues long. CDR3 DNA sequence: TGTGCCAGCAGCCGAAGTAGGGAGAACACTGAAGCTTTCTTT. This encodes CASSRSRENTEAFF. Variable domain in full (rest from reference TRBV11-1 and TRBJ1-1): EAEVAQSPRYKITEKSQAVAFWCDPISGHATLYWYRQILGQGPELLVQFQDESVVDDSQLPKDRFSAERLKGVDSTLKIQPAELGDSAMYLCASSRSRENTEAFFGQGTRLTVV.

This clonotype was seen many times. V gene TRBV20-1 combines with J gene TRBJ2-1; TRBD2 matches 9 bases. V lost 5 bases and J lost 10; bases outside the gene matches: 9. Germline CDR1 and CDR2: DFQATT and SNEGSKA (reference sequence). The CDR3 is made up of 13 amino acids. The CDR3 sequence is CSADPLLAGEQFF. In DNA, the CDR3 is TGCAGTGCTGACCCCCTTCTAGCGGGGGAGCAGTTCTTC.

This clonotype was recorded many times. This chain joins TRBV29-1 and TRBJ2-3; D may match TRBD1 or TRBD2 (6 bases each). The CDR3 consists of 15 residues. Germline V gene data show CDR1 as SQVTM and CDR2 as ANQGSEA. V was pared by 7 bases and J by 2 bases, with 19 bases between. The DNA of the CDR3 is TGCAGCGCCCATCAAGGGGGGTCACCCACAGATACGCAGTATTTT. Amino acid sequence: CSAHQGGSPTDTQYF.

The sample holds many counts of this clonotype. V gene TRBV6-1 combines with J gene TRBJ1-1; unclear D gene. This CDR3 contains 15 residues. Trimming took 6 bases from V and 5 from J, leaving 19 bases between them. CDR1 and CDR2 (germline): MNHNS, SASEGT. The CDR3 bases are TGTGCCAGCAGGGAAACCGACTTTGAACAGACTGAAGCTTTCTTT. Translated, it gives CASRETDFEQTEAFF.

The sample holds a few counts of this clonotype. V and J are TRBV5-4 and TRBJ2-7, with D perhaps matching TRBD1 (6 bases). The germline V gene encodes CDR1 SGHNT and CDR2 YYREEE (reference sequence). Trimming cost V 4 bases and J 1 base, with 12 bases left between them. This CDR3 region has 14 residues. The CDR3: CASSPGQRSYEQYV. As DNA, the CDR3 is TGTGCCAGCAGCCCCGGACAGAGATCCTACGAGCAGTACGTC.